These 10 T cell receptor beta chains share one sample of origin, sequenced in a study of shared clonotypes between healthy human individuals (dated by TCRdb to 2018 to 2021). Libraries were made using the immunoSEQ multiplex PCR assay. As stored in TCRdb, this immuneACCESS dataset retains in-frame rearrangements with V and J assigned. A fraction of the clones does not appear; measured against another copy, unresolved V genes explain less than half of the discrepancy, and the remainder lacks a known reason. Counted in this sample were over 400,000 clones; over 70% of them appeared once. The ten largest clones add up to roughly an eighth of the sample. The specimen was PBMCs. All receptors come from a woman aged 40 to 50 in good health. Some clones in this sample may be carry-over from other donors' samples.

Only a few counts were recorded for this clone. A junction end diverges from the germline sequence, so it may reflect a read error. The gene calls are TRBV7-7 and TRBJ2-2; D gene unclear. The CDR3 has 12 amino acids. The germline V gene encodes CDR1 SSHAT and CDR2 FNYEAQ (reference sequence). The CDR3 here is CASSPVSGELFF. CDR3 nucleotides: TGTGCTAGCAGCCCGGTCAGCGGGGAGCTGTTTTTT.

This clone occurred once. The rearrangement uses TRBV10-2 and TRBJ1-5; possibly TRBD1 for D (5 bases). The CDR3 totals 12 residues. The germline CDR1 and CDR2 sequences are WSHSY and SAAADI. Trimming pared 6 bases from V and 6 bases from J, leaving 9 bases between. CDR3 sequence reads: CASSPQGQPQHF. In DNA, the CDR3 is TGCGCCAGCAGCCCTCAGGGTCAGCCCCAGCATTTT.

The rearrangement uses TRBV19 and TRBJ2-2; TRBD1 matches at 10 bases. The ends lost 3 bases at V and 5 bases at J; junction bases unmatched: 6. In germline, CDR1 is LNHDA, CDR2 SQIVND (reference sequence). The CDR3 sequence is 16 residues long. The CDR3 is CASSMPRDRGTGELFF. The DNA for the CDR3 is TGTGCCAGTAGTATGCCCAGGGACAGGGGAACCGGGGAGCTGTTTTTT.

The chain has TRBV4-3 and TRBJ2-7, with 9 bases fitting TRBD2. The CDR3 runs 15 residues. The junction had 8 bases not matched to a gene; V was cut back by 4 bases and J by 4 bases. The germline V gene encodes CDR1 LGHNA and CDR2 YSLEER. The CDR3 sequence: CASSPRLAERYEQYF. CDR3 in DNA: TGCGCCAGCAGCCCCAGACTAGCGGAGCGGTACGAGCAGTACTTC.

This chain joins TRBV10-2 and TRBJ2-3; 10 bases agree with TRBD2. V shed 5 bases, J shed 0 bases, and the junction held 2 bases outside the gene matches. Germline V lookup: CDR1 WSHSY, CDR2 SAAADI. CDR3 length equals 15 residues. CDR3 DNA: TGCGCCAGCAGTTCGACTAGCGGGAGCACAGATACGCAGTATTTT. Protein: CASSSTSGSTDTQYF.

This clone came up once. This rearrangement joins TRBV4-2 to TRBJ2-1; 12 bases match TRBD2. J lost 5 bases, V lost 4 bases, and 3 bases had no gene match. The CDR3 extends over 15 amino acids. Germline values: CDR1 LGHNA, CDR2 YNFKEQ. Here the CDR3 reads CASSLGLAGNNEQFF. The CDR3 coding sequence is TGTGCCAGCAGCCTAGGACTAGCGGGGAACAATGAGCAGTTCTTC.

Concerning this clone itself: A far larger clone lies a single base away; this is likely a read error. The same CDR3 is also encoded by other DNA sequences in this sample. This chain uses TRBV7-2 with TRBJ1-2; D ambiguous. Germline V gives CDR1 SGHTA, CDR2 FQGNSA. The CDR3 covers 14 residues. Trimming pared 5 bases from V and 2 bases from J, leaving 12 bases between. The CDR3 DNA is TGTGCCAGCAGCCCCGATAGGGCAAACTATGGCTACACCTTC. Amino acid sequence: CASSPDRANYGYTF.

J is TRBJ2-3 and V is TRBV6-5; D may be TRBD1 or TRBD2 (5 bases each). The length of the CDR3 is 15 residues. V gave up 1 base and J gave up 10 bases, with 18 bases separating them. The germline CDR1 and CDR2 sequences are MNHEY and SVGAGI. The CDR3 is CASSYWDPKSGAQYF. The CDR3 DNA follows: TGTGCCAGCAGTTACTGGGACCCCAAATCTGGTGCGCAGTATTTT.

This chain connects TRBV18 to TRBJ2-3; D is perhaps TRBD1 or TRBD2 (5 bases each). There are 14 residues in the CDR3. Trimming cost V 2 bases and J 8 bases, with 14 bases left between them. Germline values: CDR1 KGHSH, CDR2 LQKENI. CDR3 sequence reads: CASSPGESRGTQYF. As DNA, the CDR3 is TGTGCCAGCTCACCAGGGGAGTCAAGGGGTACGCAGTATTTT.

This chain links TRBV6-1 with TRBJ1-5; possibly TRBD1 for D (6 bases). Looked up from germline, CDR1 is MNHNS and CDR2 is SASEGT. V lost 5 bases to trimming and J lost 5 bases, with 13 bases between them. This CDR3 comprises 14 residues. The CDR3 DNA follows: TGTGCCAGCAGTCCCCGAGGGGGGGATCAGCCCCAGCATTTT. Translation: CASSPRGGDQPQHF.